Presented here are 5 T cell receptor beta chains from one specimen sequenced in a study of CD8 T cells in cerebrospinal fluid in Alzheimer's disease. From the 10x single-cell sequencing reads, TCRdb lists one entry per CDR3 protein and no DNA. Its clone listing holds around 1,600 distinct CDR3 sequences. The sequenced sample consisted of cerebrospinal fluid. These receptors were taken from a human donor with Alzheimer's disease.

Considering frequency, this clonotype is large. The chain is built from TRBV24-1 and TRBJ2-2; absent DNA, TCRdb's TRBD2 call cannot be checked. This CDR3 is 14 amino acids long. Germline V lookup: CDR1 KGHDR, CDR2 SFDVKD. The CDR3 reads CATASVLNTGELFF.

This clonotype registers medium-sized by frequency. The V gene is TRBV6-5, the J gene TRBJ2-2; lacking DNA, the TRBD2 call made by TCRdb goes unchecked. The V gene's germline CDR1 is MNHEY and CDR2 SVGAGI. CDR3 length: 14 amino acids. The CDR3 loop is CASSYGGSSPELFF.

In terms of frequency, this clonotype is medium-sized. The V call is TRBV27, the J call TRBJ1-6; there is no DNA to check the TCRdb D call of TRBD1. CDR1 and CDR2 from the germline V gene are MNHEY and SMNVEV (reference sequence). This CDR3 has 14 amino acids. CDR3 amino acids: CASSLMGALSPLHF.

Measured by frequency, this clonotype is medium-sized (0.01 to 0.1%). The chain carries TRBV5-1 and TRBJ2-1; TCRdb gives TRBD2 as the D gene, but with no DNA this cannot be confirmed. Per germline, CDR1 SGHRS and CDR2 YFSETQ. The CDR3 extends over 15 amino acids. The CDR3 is CASSLGLAGGGEQFF.

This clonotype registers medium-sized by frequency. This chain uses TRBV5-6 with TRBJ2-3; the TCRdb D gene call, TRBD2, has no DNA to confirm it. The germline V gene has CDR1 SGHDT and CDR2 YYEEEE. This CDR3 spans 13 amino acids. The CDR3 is CASRGSGGDTQYF.